The text below deals with one T cell receptor beta chain. This clonotype was seen a handful of times. What this receptor recognizes is not known. Base-call qualities are not available, and no considerably larger clone is one nucleotide away. Receptor libraries were prepared by PCR. The data were produced on an Illumina iSeq 100. On the study's bioinformatics: Non-productive sequences were filtered out, and CDR3s that did not start with C, did not end with F or W, or were shorter than 7 amino acids were discarded. Similarity between CDR3 sequences was evaluated in R version 3.6.1 using Levenshtein distances (stringdist) and unrooted phylogenetic trees (ape). Using fastp at Q25 and MiXCR, TCRdb reprocessed the public reads and kept productive beta chains. Identical CDR3 protein sequences are pooled into one entry, listed with their most common genes and DNA. Clone size and V and J calls follow TCRdb, not the original study. The sample table holds about 18,000 distinct CDR3 sequences, of which approximately 67% were seen once. In total, the top ten clones hold 0.95% to 1.1% of the sample.

These data belong to a study of vaccination and CD4 T cells after COVID-19 (dated by TCRdb to between 2021 and 2022). About the investigation overall: SARS-CoV-2 positivity had been established in the convalescent patients by nasal swab PCR, and mild disease was recorded in several of these patients and severe disease in one. Two doses of either the Pfizer-BioNTech BNT162b2 vaccine (n=8) or the Moderna mRNA-1273 vaccine (n=2) were administered to participants. In some eleven COVID-19 convalescent patients and a few infection-naive healthy vaccine recipients, researchers compared the spike-specific CD4+ TCR repertoire from before mRNA vaccination with the repertoire from after. Post-vaccine blood samples were obtained a median of about 70 days after the second vaccine dose, with a range of roughly 13 to 250 days. The convalescent cohort included six males and four females, with two Hispanic individuals, seven Caucasians, two Asians and one multiracial person. Post-COVID blood samples were collected from convalescent patients a median of about 92 days after diagnosis, with a range of about 35 to 180 days. What the research found in general, with its limitations: The study included relatively few convalescent patients and did not analyze early timepoints after natural infection. Among the post-vaccine SARS-CoV-2-reactive clones in convalescent patients, a median around 90% showed up only after vaccination, which suggests vaccine-specific priming. Of the vaccine-specific clones found in convalescent patients, nearly all (304 of 307) were mono-reactive for SARS-CoV-2 spike instead of being cross-reactive with common cold coronaviruses. The median number of SARS-CoV-2-reactive clonotypes rose from 20 to 25 after infection to roughly 38 after vaccination, but the change was not significant.

Positive SARS-CoV-2 PCR tests in the convalescent patients dated from March to December 2020, before Alpha, Beta and Delta variants emerged in the United States. Ficoll-Paque Plus gradient centrifugation was used to isolate PBMCs from whole blood, and the isolated PBMCs were then either used fresh or cryopreserved at -140C. The germline V gene provides CDR1 SGHVS and CDR2 FNYEAQ. CDR3 length: 13 amino acids, cysteine to phenylalanine. Left in the record is the CDR3 DNA by itself, 39 bases read in frame from the first base. The junction carries 7 bases between V and J, which are trimmed by 4 bases and 1 base respectively.

The clonotype comes from a human donor who had recovered from COVID-19. The sequence is built from TRBV7-6 and TRBJ1-1, and perhaps TRBD1 as D gene, on 5 matching bases. Sequences were derived from CD4+ T cells from blood, sampled before SARS-CoV-2 vaccination. CDR3 region: CASSSGPNTEAFF. The nucleotides read TGTGCCAGCAGCTCGGGACCGAACACTGAAGCTTTCTTT.